This T cell receptor beta chain was captured in a study of T cell clusters in autoimmune cytopenias. TRB rearrangements were amplified by touch-down multiplex PCR with mixed TRB-A/B primers. TCRdb re-called the multiplex PCR reads and shows each CDR3 protein once, DNA omitted. Its table records roughly 4,400 distinct CDR3 sequences. TRB amplification used approximately 250 ng of peripheral blood genomic DNA. This CDR3 region has 14 residues. This same sample was also taken into another study, of T cell repertoires in aging, cancer and after chemotherapy. Per that study: In each cancer cohort, median generation probability increased across chemotherapy, suggesting thymic output rebounded. The repertoire data cannot show anything about immunological memory following chemotherapy.

The sequenced material came from peripheral blood. V usage is TRBV12-3 or TRBV12-4 and J usage is TRBJ1-2. The TCR originated in a human donor in good health. CDR3 sequence: CASSLATRNYGYTF.